The rows below give T cell receptor beta chains drawn from one sample of a study of blood T cell repertoires in COVID-19. Method: immunoSEQ multiplex PCR; TCRdb's copy keeps in-frame clones and lacks some. This table has roughly 250,000 clones, approximately 79% appearing once. The sample taken for sequencing was peripheral blood. These receptors all stem from a woman aged 40 to 49 with active or convalescent COVID-19. Both conserved end residues are part of each CDR3. The D gene is left open where the match is weak.

len: 13
d_gene: .
v_gene: TRBV11-2
j_gene: TRBJ1-5
CDR3nt: TGTGCCAGCAGCTTAGAGGCGGGTCAGCCCCAGCATTTT
CDR3aa: CASSLEAGQPQHF

len: 14
d_gene: TRBD1
v_gene: TRBV18
j_gene: TRBJ1-4
CDR3nt: TGTGCCAGCTCAGCCAGGGGGCGGAATGAAAAACTGTTTTTT
CDR3aa: CASSARGRNEKLFF

len: 16
d_gene: TRBD1
v_gene: TRBV20-1
j_gene: TRBJ2-6
CDR3nt: TGCAGTGCTAGTCCCAGGGGGACCCCTAGGGCCAACGTCCTGACTTTC
CDR3aa: CSASPRGTPRANVLTF

len: 16
d_gene: TRBD1
v_gene: TRBV30
j_gene: TRBJ1-5
CDR3nt: TGTGCCTGCACCACAGGGGCCAGCCTTCACAATCAGCCCCAGCATTTT
CDR3aa: CACTTGASLHNQPQHF

len: 15
d_gene: TRBD1
v_gene: TRBV27
j_gene: TRBJ2-1
CDR3nt: TGTGCCAGCAGTGCTCGGACAGGGACCTACAATGAGCAGTTCTTC
CDR3aa: CASSARTGTYNEQFF

len: 14
d_gene: .
v_gene: TRBV29-1
j_gene: TRBJ2-3
CDR3nt: TGCAGCGTTGCAACTACCTCTAGCACAGATACGCAGTATTTT
CDR3aa: CSVATTSSTDTQYF

len: 13
d_gene: .
v_gene: TRBV11-2
j_gene: TRBJ1-2
CDR3nt: TGTGCCAGCAGCCTCCAACAGGGCTCTGGCTACACCTTC
CDR3aa: CASSLQQGSGYTF

len: 17
d_gene: .
v_gene: TRBV5-4
j_gene: TRBJ1-3
CDR3nt: TGTGCCAGCAGCTTGTATGTCATCCATAGAGCTGGAAACACCATATATTTT
CDR3aa: CASSLYVIHRAGNTIYF

len: 16
d_gene: .
v_gene: TRBV5-3
j_gene: TRBJ2-7
CDR3nt: TGTGCCAGAAATCATCTGGGCTCTTTTAACTCCTACGAGCAGTACTTC
CDR3aa: CARNHLGSFNSYEQYF

len: 14
d_gene: .
v_gene: TRBV7-9
j_gene: TRBJ1-2
CDR3nt: TGTGCCAGCAGCTTATCGCAGGGGACCTATGGCTACACCTTC
CDR3aa: CASSLSQGTYGYTF

len: 16
d_gene: TRBD1
v_gene: TRBV3-1/TRBV3-2
j_gene: TRBJ1-4
CDR3nt: TGTGCCAGCAGTCCTCTAGGGGGACAGGGGCAGATGAAGCTGTTTTTT
CDR3aa: CASSPLGGQGQMKLFF

len: 12
d_gene: TRBD1
v_gene: TRBV19
j_gene: TRBJ1-4
CDR3nt: TGTGCCAGTAGTAAGACAGGGCTTGAGCTGTTTTTT
CDR3aa: CASSKTGLELFF

len: 12
d_gene: .
v_gene: TRBV19
j_gene: TRBJ1-2
CDR3nt: TGTGCCAGTTTCGAGGTTGTGAGCGGCTACACCTTC
CDR3aa: CASFEVVSGYTF

len: 16
d_gene: .
v_gene: TRBV15
j_gene: TRBJ1-5
CDR3nt: TGTGCCACCAGCAAGTCAAGACACACGATTAATCAGCCCCAGCATTTT
CDR3aa: CATSKSRHTINQPQHF

len: 16
d_gene: .
v_gene: TRBV3-1/TRBV3-2
j_gene: TRBJ2-5
CDR3nt: TGTGCCAGCAGCGAAGATCGAACGGCCTCTAGGGAGACCCAGTACTTC
CDR3aa: CASSEDRTASRETQYF

len: 15
d_gene: .
v_gene: TRBV9
j_gene: TRBJ1-4
CDR3nt: TGTGCCAGCAGCGTAACAGGGACAACTAATGAAAAACTGTTTTTT
CDR3aa: CASSVTGTTNEKLFF

len: 20
d_gene: TRBD1
v_gene: TRBV4-1
j_gene: TRBJ1-2
CDR3nt: TGCGCCAGCAGCCCAGATCTGCTATCGGGACAGGGTAATCCTCCCTATGGCTACACCTTC
CDR3aa: CASSPDLLSGQGNPPYGYTF

len: 15
d_gene: TRBD2
v_gene: TRBV7-3
j_gene: TRBJ2-2
CDR3nt: TGTGCCAGCAGCCAGGGACTAGCGGCTGCCGGGGAGCTGTTTTTT
CDR3aa: CASSQGLAAAGELFF

len: 11
d_gene: TRBD1
v_gene: TRBV12-3/TRBV12-4
j_gene: TRBJ2-7
CDR3nt: TGTGCCAGCAGTCAAGACAGGGCAGTTTTCTTC
CDR3aa: CASSQDRAVFF

len: 15
d_gene: .
v_gene: TRBV11-2
j_gene: TRBJ1-1
CDR3nt: TGTGCCAGCAGCTTAGTTCACAGGGCGAACACTGAAGCTTTCTTT
CDR3aa: CASSLVHRANTEAFF

len: 16
d_gene: TRBD1
v_gene: TRBV2
j_gene: TRBJ1-2
CDR3nt: TGTGCCAGCAGTGAAGTGTGGCAGGGGGTAAACTATGGCTACACCTTC
CDR3aa: CASSEVWQGVNYGYTF

len: 16
d_gene: TRBD1
v_gene: TRBV18
j_gene: TRBJ2-5
CDR3nt: TGTGCCAGCTCACCAACACAGGGGGCGCTTTTAGAGACCCAGTACTTC
CDR3aa: CASSPTQGALLETQYF

len: 16
d_gene: .
v_gene: TRBV5-4
j_gene: TRBJ1-4
CDR3nt: TGTGCCAGCAGCTCGATCGGGTCTGCAACTAATGAAAAACTGTTTTTT
CDR3aa: CASSSIGSATNEKLFF

len: 16
d_gene: TRBD2
v_gene: TRBV5-1
j_gene: TRBJ2-1
CDR3nt: TGCGCCAGCAGCTTGGGGCGGGGGGGGTCCTACAATGAGCAGTTCTTC
CDR3aa: CASSLGRGGSYNEQFF

len: 14
d_gene: TRBD1
v_gene: TRBV5-1
j_gene: TRBJ2-5
CDR3nt: TGCGCCAGCAGCGGCCAGGGGGCGCAAGAGACCCAGTACTTC
CDR3aa: CASSGQGAQETQYF

len: 13
d_gene: TRBD1
v_gene: TRBV14
j_gene: TRBJ2-1
CDR3nt: TGTGCCAGCAGCCCTCAAGGTGGACAGGGACGGTTCTTC
CDR3aa: CASSPQGGQGRFF